The 10 T cell receptor beta chains reported below all come from one sample, sequenced in a study of blood T cell repertoires in COVID-19. Method: immunoSEQ multiplex PCR; TCRdb's copy keeps in-frame clones and lacks some. The table lists approximately 300,000 clones, 84% of them singletons, with approximately 15% in the top ten. Sequenced material: peripheral blood. These receptors all stem from a person aged 65-85 years with COVID-19, enrolled during active disease.

The rearrangement joins TRBV6-2 or TRBV6-3 to TRBJ1-2; D possibly corresponds to TRBD1 (5 bases). This CDR3 is built from 13 residues. Per the germline V gene, CDR1 is MNHEY and CDR2 is SVGEGT. V lost 6 bases, J lost 8 bases, and 16 bases lay in between. CDR3 nucleotide sequence: TGTGCCAGCAGCTGGACCGCCAAGGGGGGCTACACCTTC. Its protein product is CASSWTAKGGYTF.

The J gene is TRBJ2-6, the V gene TRBV28; weak D call: TRBD2 (5 bases). V lost 11 bases and J 4 bases, leaving 9 bases between the germline ends. CDR1 and CDR2 (germline): MDHEN, SYDVKM. The CDR3 is made up of 12 amino acids. CDR3 loop: CAAGEGANVLTF. The CDR3 bases are TGTGCCGCGGGCGAAGGGGCCAACGTCCTGACTTTC.

The J gene is TRBJ2-5, the V gene TRBV19, with D tentatively TRBD2 (6 bases). Trimming took 5 bases from V and 3 from J, leaving 10 bases between them. In germline, CDR1 is LNHDA, CDR2 SQIVND (reference sequence). The CDR3 sequence is 13 residues long. The chain's CDR3 is CASSHSSEETQYF. DNA for the CDR3: TGTGCCAGTAGTCACTCTAGCGAAGAGACCCAGTACTTC. Filled out from reference TRBV19 and TRBJ2-5, the complete variable domain reads DGGITQSPKYLFRKEGQNVTLSCEQNLNHDAMYWYRQDPGQGLRLIYYSQIVNDFQKGDIAEGYSVSREKKESFPLTVTSAQKNPTAFYLCASSHSSEETQYFGPGTRLLVL.

The V gene is TRBV3-1 (or the pseudogene TRBV3-2), the J gene TRBJ2-1; D ambiguous. This CDR3 contains 15 residues. The germline V gene has CDR1 LGHDT and CDR2 YNNKEL (reference sequence). With 4 bases removed from V and 0 bases from J, the gap between germline ends came to 10 bases. DNA of the CDR3: TGTGCCAGCAGCCCCAACTCGGTCTCCTACAATGAGCAGTTCTTC. Its protein is CASSPNSVSYNEQFF.

The chain links TRBV6-2 or TRBV6-3 to TRBJ2-4; 7 bases map to TRBD1. Losses at the gene ends were 2 bases for V and 7 bases for J; bases not matched to a gene: 2. The CDR3 is 13 residues long. CDR1 is MNHEY, CDR2 SVGEGT, per germline. CDR3 sequence reads: CASSYTGVNIQYF. As DNA, the CDR3 is TGTGCCAGCAGTTACACAGGGGTGAACATTCAGTACTTC.

The rearrangement uses TRBV19 and TRBJ1-2; TRBD1 matches 7 bases. This CDR3 comprises 18 residues. The V segment lost 4 bases and the J segment 6 bases; nucleotides outside the gene matches: 20. The V gene's germline CDR1 is LNHDA and CDR2 SQIVND (reference sequence). CDR3 bases: TGTGCCAGTAGTAGACAATCTTGGCAGGGACAGTATTCGGATGGCTACACCTTC. It codes for CASSRQSWQGQYSDGYTF.

The V and J genes are TRBV27 and TRBJ2-3, with TRBD1 identical over 8 bases. CDR1 and CDR2 (germline): MNHEY, SMNVEV (reference sequence). The ends lost 3 bases at V and 4 bases at J; junction bases unmatched: 3. The CDR3 spans 14 residues. The CDR3 reads CASSLTGVADTQYF. CDR3 bases: TGTGCCAGCAGTTTGACAGGGGTGGCAGATACGCAGTATTTT.

The chain combines TRBV28 with TRBJ2-7; 7 bases fit TRBD1. Germline loops: CDR1 MDHEN, CDR2 SYDVKM. This CDR3 region has 16 residues. V shed 1 base, J shed 4 bases, and the junction held 10 bases outside the gene matches. The CDR3 loop reads CASSLFSKGARYEQYF. CDR3 DNA: TGTGCCAGCAGTTTATTCAGTAAGGGGGCACGGTACGAGCAGTACTTC.

The sample holds a few counts of this clone. The genes are TRBV7-9 and TRBJ2-3; a possible D gene is TRBD1 (6 bases). Germline assignment: CDR1 SEHNR and CDR2 FQNEAQ (reference sequence). This CDR3 region has 16 residues. V lost 5 bases, J lost 0 bases, and 15 bases lay in between. CDR3 sequence (DNA): TGTGCCAGCAGCCTGGGGGCGGGCGCTAGCACAGATACGCAGTATTTT. Translated, it gives CASSLGAGASTDTQYF.

The V call is TRBV7-2, the J call TRBJ2-7; D is perhaps TRBD2 (6 bases). The CDR3 sequence is 14 residues long. The V gene lost 5 bases and the J gene lost 2 bases, with 13 bases spanning the gap. CDR1 and CDR2 (germline): SGHTA, FQGNSA. The CDR3 protein is CASSPAGTTYEQYF. The CDR3 DNA reads as TGTGCCAGCAGCCCGGCGGGGACGACCTACGAGCAGTACTTC.